These T cell receptor beta chains were read from a single sample in a study. TCRdb reanalysed the RT-PCR reads using MiXCR and keeps one entry per CDR3 protein. In the table there are about 680,000 distinct CDR3 sequences, 13% to 15% of which are singletons. The sequenced sample consisted of memory CD4+ T cells from blood. The receptor source for this set is a female donor in good health, serving as a healthy control. CDR3s include the opening cysteine and the closing phenylalanine or tryptophan. A D gene is named only where the DNA matches it firmly. Some rows mark clone size as missing; the rest say once, few, many or name a class of expanded clone.

cdr3_aa,cdr3_nt,clone_size,v_call,j_call,d_call
CASSQRTGGPYEQYF,TGTGCCAGCAGCCAACGAACAGGGGGCCCCTACGAGCAGTACTTC,.,TRBV7-2,TRBJ2-7,TRBD1
CASRRLAGDSEQFF,TGCGCCAGCAGACGTCTAGCGGGAGACAGTGAGCAGTTCTTC,few,TRBV5-1,TRBJ2-1,TRBD2
CASSQDLSSSREQFF,TGTGCCAGCAGCCAAGACCTCTCTAGCTCTCGTGAGCAGTTCTTC,.,TRBV14,TRBJ2-1,.
CASSLGRLSNQPQHF,TGTGCCAGCAGCTTAGGCCGGTTGAGCAATCAGCCCCAGCATTTT,few,TRBV7-2,TRBJ1-5,.
CASRRTGTINYTF,TGTGCCAGCAGAAGAACCGGGACGATAAACTACACCTTC,many,TRBV12-3/TRBV12-4,TRBJ1-2,.
CASHRLVDEKLFF,TGTGCCAGCCACAGATTAGTGGATGAAAAACTGTTTTTT,.,TRBV7-9,TRBJ1-4,.
CATGQGAYEQYF,TGTGCCACCGGACAGGGAGCCTACGAGCAGTACTTC,.,TRBV18,TRBJ2-7,TRBD1
CASSEGGAGANTGELFF,TGTGCCAGCAGTGAAGGCGGGGCGGGAGCGAACACCGGGGAGCTGTTTTTT,few,TRBV2,TRBJ2-2,TRBD2
CASSSTRGSNIQYF,TGTGCCAGCAGCTCCACCCGGGGGTCAAACATTCAGTACTTC,.,TRBV7-2,TRBJ2-4,.
CASSLGSGREQYF,TGTGCCAGCAGCCTGGGCAGCGGGCGCGAGCAGTACTTC,many,TRBV6-5,TRBJ2-7,.
CASTSGTGYTGELFF,TGTGCCAGCACTTCCGGGACAGGGTACACCGGGGAGCTGTTTTTT,.,TRBV12-3/TRBV12-4,TRBJ2-2,TRBD1
CASRAGTGINEQFF,TGTGCCAGCAGGGCCGGGACAGGGATCAATGAGCAGTTCTTC,.,TRBV27,TRBJ2-1,TRBD1
CSAWNRGAYGYTF,TGCAGTGCCTGGAACAGGGGAGCGTATGGCTACACCTTC,many,TRBV20-1,TRBJ1-2,TRBD1
CASSLASTREQFF,TGTGCCAGCAGCTTGGCATCCACCAGGGAGCAGTTCTTC,few,TRBV5-6,TRBJ2-1,.
CASSQSQSSYNEQFF,TGCGCCAGCAGCCAAAGCCAGAGCTCCTACAATGAGCAGTTCTTC,.,TRBV4-3,TRBJ2-1,.
CASSLGGRGGGDKNIQYF,TGTGCCAGCAGCTTAGGTGGGCGGGGGGGTGGAGACAAAAACATTCAGTACTTC,many,TRBV7-2,TRBJ2-4,TRBD2
CASSYGVQTQYF,TGTGCCAGCAGTTACGGAGTGCAGACCCAGTACTTC,.,TRBV6-2/TRBV6-3,TRBJ2-5,.
CAWSDTGGTYEQYF,TGTGCCTGGAGTGACACGGGAGGAACCTACGAGCAGTACTTC,few,TRBV30,TRBJ2-7,TRBD2
CSARGGVLNIQYF,TGCAGTGCACGGGGAGGAGTCTTAAACATTCAGTACTTC,many,TRBV20-1,TRBJ2-4,.
CASSRAGPNYGYTF,TGTGCCAGCAGCCGGGCAGGGCCTAACTATGGCTACACTTTC,.,TRBV5-5,TRBJ1-2,.
CSARVTGNEQFF,TGCAGTGCTAGAGTCACGGGAAATGAGCAGTTCTTC,many,TRBV20-1,TRBJ2-1,.
CASSYASLDTYEQYF,TGTGCCAGCAGTTACGCCAGCCTAGACACCTACGAGCAGTACTTC,.,TRBV6-6,TRBJ2-7,.
CASSSAGSRGSPLHF,TGTGCCAGCAGTTCGGCCGGCTCGCGAGGTTCACCCCTCCACTTT,few,TRBV27,TRBJ1-6,.
CASSPRGRAIQYF,TGTGCCAGCTCCCCAAGGGGCAGGGCAATTCAGTACTTC,few,TRBV6-5,TRBJ2-4,.
CASSQITGLNTGELFF,TGCGCCAGCAGTCAGATTACGGGACTAAACACCGGGGAGCTGTTTTTT,few,TRBV4-1,TRBJ2-2,TRBD2
CASSPWTGGIRDGYTF,TGCGCCAGCAGCCCCTGGACAGGGGGAATCAGGGATGGCTACACCTTC,few,TRBV5-1,TRBJ1-2,TRBD1
CASSHQAGEGETQYF,TGTGCCAGCAGCCACCAAGCGGGAGAGGGAGAGACCCAGTACTTC,many,TRBV7-2,TRBJ2-5,TRBD2
CASSSTGIGYTF,TGTGCCAGCAGTTCCACAGGGATCGGCTACACCTTC,many,TRBV6-5,TRBJ1-2,.
CAISEGTGNQPQHF,TGTGCCATCAGTGAGGGGACGGGCAATCAGCCCCAGCATTTT,.,TRBV10-3,TRBJ1-5,.
CASSREQGATNGYTF,TGTGCCAGCAGCCGCGAGCAGGGGGCAACTAATGGCTACACCTTC,.,TRBV3-1,TRBJ1-2,TRBD1
CSADGGTSGLTDTQYF,TGCAGTGCTGATGGAGGGACTAGCGGCCTCACAGATACGCAGTATTTT,.,TRBV20-1,TRBJ2-3,TRBD2
CATTLTTGNYGYTF,TGTGCCACCACCTTAACCACCGGTAACTATGGCTACACCTTC,many,TRBV15,TRBJ1-2,.